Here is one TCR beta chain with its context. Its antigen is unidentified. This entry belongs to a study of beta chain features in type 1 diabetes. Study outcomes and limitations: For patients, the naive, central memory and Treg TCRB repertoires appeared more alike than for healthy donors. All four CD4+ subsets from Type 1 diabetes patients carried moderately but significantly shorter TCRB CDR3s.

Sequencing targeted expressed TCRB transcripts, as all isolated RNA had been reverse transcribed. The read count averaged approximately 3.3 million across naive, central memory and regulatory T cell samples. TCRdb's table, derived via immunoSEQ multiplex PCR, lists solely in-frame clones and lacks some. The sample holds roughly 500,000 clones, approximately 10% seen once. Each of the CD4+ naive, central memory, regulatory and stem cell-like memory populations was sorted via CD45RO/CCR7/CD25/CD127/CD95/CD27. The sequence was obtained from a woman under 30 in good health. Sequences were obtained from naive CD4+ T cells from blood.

The CDR3 is CASSLSAGGNTGELFF. The CDR3 DNA sequence: TGTGCCAGCAGCTTATCGGCGGGAGGAAACACCGGGGAGCTGTTTTTT. The chain recombines TRBV7-2 with TRBJ2-2, with 8 bases lining up with TRBD2. Germline lookup yields CDR1 SGHTA and CDR2 FQGNSA. V trimming: 2 bases; J trimming: 2 bases; junction bases outside the gene matches: 4. The CDR3 spans 16 residues.